This passage covers 28 T cell receptor beta chains from one sample sequenced in a study of T-cell reconstitution after alpha-beta-depleted transplantation in children. The library targeted TCRbeta and was prepared with unique molecular identifiers. MiXCR was run by TCRdb on the PCR reads, yielding one entry per CDR3 protein. The data contain 200,000 to 250,000 distinct CDR3 sequences, around 8.9% of them singletons. Specimen: PBMCs from the stem cell graft donor, collected from the stem cell graft. All receptors derive from a human donor who donated a stem cell graft to a child with SCID.

This clonotype was counted at least ten times. The DNA is omitted, as the CDR3 cannot be located on it reliably, and the CDR3 follows TCRdb's listing. The chain is built from TRBV5-1 and TRBJ1-1; the DNA was not used to check the table's D call, TRBD1. Germline V CDR1 and CDR2: SGHRS, YFSETQ. The length of the CDR3 is 14 amino acids, counting both ends. The CDR3 sequence is CASSLGFGAGTAFF.

This clonotype has ten or more counts. This chain joins TRBV6-2 or TRBV6-3 and TRBJ2-3, with D perhaps matching TRBD1 or TRBD2 (6 bases each). The CDR3 sequence is 15 residues long. Germline CDR1 is MNHEY and CDR2 is SVGEGT. The V gene lost 6 bases and the J gene lost 3 bases, with 16 bases spanning the gap. CDR3 loop: CASRGGHGETDTQYF. CDR3 coding DNA: TGTGCCAGCAGGGGGGGACACGGCGAGACAGATACGCAGTATTTT.

This clonotype was counted ten times or more. The chain links TRBV7-8 to TRBJ2-3; 8 nucleotides match TRBD2. Germline V gene data show CDR1 as SGHVS and CDR2 as FQNEAQ. J was trimmed by 2 bases and V by 4 bases; bases with no gene match: 14. The CDR3 spans 18 residues. Here the CDR3 reads CASSSNPTERGITDTQYF. The CDR3 DNA follows: TGTGCCAGCAGCTCCAACCCGACTGAGCGGGGGATCACAGATACGCAGTATTTT.

This clonotype occurred many times. This sequence joins TRBV4-2 and TRBJ2-3; D possibly matches TRBD1 or TRBD2 (5 bases each). The germline gives CDR1 LGHNA, CDR2 YNFKEQ. Deletions cut 0 bases from V and 5 bases from J, with 15 bases between. The CDR3 consists of 16 residues. The CDR3 DNA reads as TGTGCCAGCAGCCAAGATTTTGGGGGAAAGGAAGATACGCAGTATTTT. It encodes CASSQDFGGKEDTQYF.

The V and J genes are TRBV12-3 or TRBV12-4 and TRBJ1-5; 9 bases are a match to TRBD1. Trimming removed 2 bases from V and 5 bases from J; junction bases left unmatched: 16. The CDR3 sequence is 19 residues long. This CDR3 reads CASSLLRGGQGKYYQPQHF. CDR3 DNA: TGTGCCAGCAGTTTACTCCGGGGGGGACAGGGAAAATACTATCAGCCCCAGCATTTT.

This clonotype has a count of ten or more. The chain's CDR3 is CASRPYNSPLHF. DNA of the CDR3: TGCGCCAGCAGACCATATAATTCACCCCTCCACTTT. V gene TRBV10-2 combines with J gene TRBJ1-6; D uncertain. Germline V gene lookup returns CDR1 WSHSY and CDR2 SAAADI. The CDR3 sequence is 12 residues long. The V gene lost 6 bases and the J gene lost 4 bases, with 4 bases spanning the gap.

The chain joins TRBV7-2 to TRBJ2-5; the match to TRBD2 covers 10 bases. Trimming took 3 bases from V and 3 from J; bases not matched to a gene: 7. The CDR3 runs to 16 residues. Germline assignment: CDR1 SGHTA and CDR2 FQGNSA. The CDR3: CASSLGPSGGEETQYF. The CDR3 DNA reads as TGTGCCAGCAGCTTGGGGCCTAGCGGGGGAGAAGAGACCCAGTACTTC.

The V gene is TRBV7-9, the J gene TRBJ1-4, with 9 positions matching TRBD1. Germline lookup yields CDR1 SEHNR and CDR2 FQNEAQ (reference sequence). CDR3 length equals 13 residues. The trim removed 6 bases at V and 8 bases at J, leaving 4 bases unmatched. CDR3 in amino acids: CASRRQGGEKLFF. Here the CDR3 DNA reads TGTGCCAGCAGGCGACAGGGGGGCGAAAAACTGTTTTTT.

There are many counts of this clonotype. The genes are TRBV20-1 and TRBJ2-3; 7 bases map to TRBD2. This CDR3 has 17 residues. Germline V gives CDR1 DFQATT, CDR2 SNEGSKA (reference sequence). The V segment lost 4 bases and the J segment 1 base; nucleotides outside the gene matches: 14. In DNA form, the CDR3 reads TGCAGTGCTACGGCGTACGGGACTAAAAGGGGCACAGATACGCAGTATTTT. Protein: CSATAYGTKRGTDTQYF.

This clonotype has just a few counts. This chain links TRBV4-3 with TRBJ1-2; TRBD1 agrees at 10 bases. In germline, CDR1 is LGHNA, CDR2 YSLEER. This CDR3 spans 15 amino acids. Trimming took 3 bases from V and 4 from J; bases not matched to a gene: 5. CDR3 in amino acids: CASSQMTGGGYGYTF. The CDR3 bases are TGCGCCAGCAGCCAGATGACAGGGGGCGGCTATGGCTACACCTTC.

This clonotype has at least ten counts. This chain uses TRBV29-1 with TRBJ2-1, with a tentative D call TRBD2 (7 bases). Deletions cut 7 bases from V and 0 bases from J, with 16 bases between. Per the germline V gene, CDR1 is SQVTM and CDR2 is ANQGSEA. The CDR3 has 15 amino acids. CDR3 sequence: CSGEGGRSSYNEQFF. The CDR3 coding sequence is TGCAGCGGGGAGGGGGGGCGCAGCTCCTACAATGAGCAGTTCTTC.

This clonotype was recorded at least ten times. The gene calls are TRBV20-1 and TRBJ1-2; D remains ambiguous. CDR3 length equals 15 residues. The V gene lost 5 bases and the J gene lost 8 bases, with 24 bases spanning the gap. From germline, CDR1 is DFQATT and CDR2 SNEGSKA (reference sequence). CDR3 in amino acids: CSAYPRYFRKEGYTF. The CDR3 DNA is TGCAGTGCTTATCCCCGCTATTTCCGAAAGGAAGGCTACACCTTC.

This clonotype has a handful of counts. The chain is built from TRBV2 and TRBJ1-5, with D perhaps TRBD1 (6 bases). The CDR3 is made up of 14 amino acids. V was trimmed by 6 bases and J by 7 bases, leaving 16 bases between them. Per germline, CDR1 SNHLY and CDR2 FYNNEI. CDR3 loop: CASRITGSSQPQHF. DNA of the CDR3: TGTGCCAGCAGAATTACAGGGAGTTCACAGCCCCAGCATTTT.

The chain employs TRBV7-9 and TRBJ2-3; tentative D call: TRBD2 (5 bases). V was clipped by 3 bases and J by 9 bases, with 13 bases between them. CDR1 SEHNR and CDR2 FQNEAQ come from the germline V gene (reference sequence). This CDR3 has 13 residues. CDR3 loop: CASSFGGGGTQYF. The DNA of the CDR3 is TGTGCCAGCAGCTTTGGCGGCGGAGGAACGCAGTATTTT.

This clonotype was recorded many times. This chain links TRBV9 with TRBJ2-5, with 7 bases aligning to TRBD2. The germline V gene has CDR1 SGDLS and CDR2 YYNGEE. This CDR3 has 15 residues. The V and J ends lost 3 bases and 1 base, in that order; junction bases with no gene match: 6. CDR3 DNA sequence: TGTGCCAGCAGCGAGCGGGGAGCCATCCAAGAGACCCAGTACTTC. This encodes CASSERGAIQETQYF.

This clonotype showed up many times. The V and J genes are TRBV5-1 and TRBJ2-2, with 7 bases that match TRBD2. Per the germline V gene, CDR1 is SGHRS and CDR2 is YFSETQ. After removal of 1 base from V and 2 bases from J, the junction contained 5 bases not matched to a gene. The CDR3 covers 16 residues. The CDR3 nucleotides read TGCGCCAGCAGCTTGTTTCGGGAGGATAACACCGGGGAGCTGTTTTTT. It specifies CASSLFREDNTGELFF.

This clonotype has ten or more counts. J is TRBJ2-7 and V is TRBV27; the match to TRBD1 covers 7 bases. V was pared by 0 bases and J by 6 bases, with 14 bases of the junction left unmatched. Germline CDR1 reads MNHEY; CDR2 reads SMNVEV (reference sequence). The CDR3 sequence is 17 residues long. The CDR3 protein is CASSLSPDRPPGGEQYF. As DNA, the CDR3 is TGTGCCAGCAGTTTATCCCCCGACCGTCCGCCAGGGGGCGAGCAGTACTTC.

Ten or more counts support this clonotype. The rearrangement joins TRBV5-1 to TRBJ1-2, with TRBD1 matching 9 bases. CDR3 length equals 14 residues. Germline V lookup: CDR1 SGHRS, CDR2 YFSETQ. V lost 0 bases, J lost 5 bases, and 2 bases stayed unmatched. Here the CDR3 reads CASSLGDRAYGYTF. As DNA, the CDR3 is TGCGCCAGCAGCTTGGGGGACAGGGCTTATGGCTACACCTTC.

This clonotype was recorded at least ten times. The chain links TRBV27 to TRBJ1-5; 8 bases align to TRBD1. With 1 base clipped from V and 4 bases from J, the junction kept 6 bases outside the gene matches. The V gene's germline CDR1 is MNHEY and CDR2 SMNVEV (reference sequence). The CDR3 is 16 amino acids. The CDR3 loop is CASSLWGRGRNQPQHF. CDR3 DNA sequence: TGTGCCAGCAGTTTATGGGGCAGGGGGCGGAATCAGCCCCAGCATTTT.

The rearrangement links TRBV20-1 to TRBJ1-6; TRBD1 might be the D (6 bases). With 5 bases removed from V and 2 bases from J, the gap between germline ends came to 19 bases. Per germline, CDR1 DFQATT and CDR2 SNEGSKA (reference sequence). This CDR3 contains 17 residues. This CDR3 reads CSAWTHAGDPYNSPLHF. The CDR3 DNA is TGCAGTGCTTGGACCCACGCAGGGGATCCCTATAATTCACCCCTCCACTTT.

This clonotype showed up many times. V gene TRBV20-1 combines with J gene TRBJ2-5; D is unclear. The CDR3 runs 10 residues. Germline V gives CDR1 DFQATT, CDR2 SNEGSKA (reference sequence). The germline V and J ends were trimmed by 3 bases and 7 bases, with 6 bases remaining between them. CDR3 in amino acids: CSASGGTQYF. DNA for the CDR3: TGCAGTGCTAGCGGCGGGACCCAGTACTTC.

This clonotype was observed a few times. V usage is TRBV20-1 and J usage is TRBJ1-5; no definite D call. This CDR3 region has 12 residues. Germline V gene lookup returns CDR1 DFQATT and CDR2 SNEGSKA (reference sequence). V dropped 7 bases and J dropped 2 bases, with 9 bases sitting between them. CDR3 nucleotide sequence: TGCAGTGTGGCTGGGGGCAATCAGCCCCAGCATTTT. It specifies CSVAGGNQPQHF.

Ten or more counts support this clonotype. This CDR3 is CASSPTVVGGSETQYF. CDR3 in DNA: TGTGCCAGCAGCCCAACCGTGGTCGGCGGTTCAGAGACCCAGTACTTC. The V call is TRBV7-9, the J call TRBJ2-5; D call uncertain. V shed 5 bases and J shed 4 bases, with 20 bases lying between them. The germline CDR1 and CDR2 sequences are SEHNR and FQNEAQ (reference sequence). The CDR3 totals 16 residues. The complete variable domain, with remaining parts taken from reference TRBV7-9 and TRBJ2-5, reads DTGVSQNPRHKITKRGQNVTFRCDPISEHNRLYWYRQTLGQGPEFLTYFQNEAQLEKSRLLSDRFSAERPKGSFSTLEIQRTEQGDSAMYLCASSPTVVGGSETQYFGPGTRLLVL.

This clonotype was observed a handful of times. The rearrangement links TRBV7-8 to TRBJ2-3; D is uncertain. V lost 1 base and J lost 2, with 16 bases in between. This CDR3 is built from 17 residues. Germline loops: CDR1 SGHVS, CDR2 FQNEAQ. This chain's CDR3 is CASSLVTRPKPTDTQYF. The DNA for the CDR3 is TGTGCCAGCAGCTTAGTTACGCGGCCGAAGCCCACAGATACGCAGTATTTT. Full variable domain (remainder filled in from reference TRBV7-8 and TRBJ2-3): GAGVSQSPRYKVAKRGQDVALRCDPISGHVSLFWYQQALGQGPEFLTYFQNEAQLDKSGLPSDRFFAERPEGSVSTLKIQRTQQEDSAVYLCASSLVTRPKPTDTQYFGPGTRLTVL.

As concerns this clonotype: The CDR3 end shows no conserved phenylalanine or tryptophan, and so a read error is likely. The CDR3 region is CASSLAGGQGDTQYL. The CDR3 DNA follows: TGCGCCAGCAGCTTGGCGGGGGGCCAGGGAGATACGCAGTATCTT. The V gene is TRBV5-1, the J gene TRBJ2-3, with D possibly TRBD2 on 7 matching bases. Trimming removed 0 bases from V and 5 bases from J, with 13 bases in between. The CDR3 runs 15 residues. CDR1 and CDR2 (germline): SGHRS, YFSETQ.

This clonotype was seen ten or more times. V is TRBV28 and J is TRBJ2-5; 12 positions match TRBD1. V gave up 7 bases and J gave up 4 bases; unmatched junction bases: 10. The CDR3 is 16 amino acids. Germline CDR1 and CDR2: MDHEN and SYDVKM. The CDR3 DNA is TGTGCCAGCACAACCTTGGGACAGGGGGCTGGAGAGACCCAGTACTTC. As protein: CASTTLGQGAGETQYF.

The V call is TRBV10-2, the J call TRBJ2-5, with 11 bases identical to TRBD1. Germline V gene data show CDR1 as WSHSY and CDR2 as SAAADI. J gave up 5 bases and V 4 bases, and 9 bases lay outside the gene matches. The CDR3 consists of 16 residues. The CDR3 bases are TGCGCCAGCAGTGTTCTTTGGACAGGGGGCGCCGAGACCCAGTACTTC. This translates into CASSVLWTGGAETQYF.

This clonotype has ten or more counts. The chain combines TRBV5-1 with TRBJ1-6, with D unresolved. This CDR3 region has 14 residues. Germline V gives CDR1 SGHRS, CDR2 YFSETQ. Trimming removed 2 bases from V and 8 bases from J, with 11 bases in between. The CDR3 bases are TGCGCCAGCAGCTTCACCACCTGGGATTCACCCCTCCACTTT. Protein product: CASSFTTWDSPLHF.